One T cell receptor (beta chain) is described in this entry. As yet, its antigen is unknown. Other nucleotide sequences in the sample specify the same CDR3. It was with 60 Vbeta and 13 Jbeta primers that the PCR ran. TCRdb's table, derived via immunoSEQ multiplex PCR, lists solely in-frame clones and lacks some. The sample carries some 150,000 clones, 78% recorded once. This sample is part of a study of cytomegalovirus exposure and HLA in healthy donors. About the study: A previous analysis identified 95 million to 130 million unique TCR beta sequences derived from some 200 million T cells.

The CDR3 runs 14 residues. Trimming took off 4 bases at V and 5 bases at J, with 12 bases between the two ends. Germline CDR1 SEHNR, CDR2 FQNEAQ (reference sequence). Whole-study results and caveats: Earlier results showed most TCR beta V segments being productive about 87% or about 30% of the time. The number of N-insertions in an Asian-associated ancestry cluster was reportedly below the roughly 660-donor mean in a later analysis. Reported findings show TCR beta sequences accurately forecast HLA-A and HLA-B alleles in most subjects.

The rearrangement links TRBV7-9 to TRBJ1-5; D perhaps matches TRBD1 (5 bases). Sequencing was carried out using PBMCs. This sequence originates from a man between 35 and 55 years old in good health and CMV-seropositive. The CDR3 sequence is CASSSTGGDQPQHF. CDR3 coding DNA: TGTGCCAGCAGCTCTACGGGGGGGGATCAGCCCCAGCATTTT. The full variable domain, rest sourced from reference TRBV7-9 and TRBJ1-5, is DTGVSQNPRHKITKRGQNVTFRCDPISEHNRLYWYRQTLGQGPEFLTYFQNEAQLEKSRLLSDRFSAERPKGSFSTLEIQRTEQGDSAMYLCASSSTGGDQPQHFGDGTRLSIL.